These 24 T cell receptor beta chains originate from one sample sequenced in a study of technical replicates of blood from a handful of donors. Profiled with immunoSEQ multiplex PCR; TCRdb holds only in-frame clones, not every one. The table includes approximately 9,000 clones, roughly 89% detected once. The sequencing input was PBMCs. The receptors shown here come from a human donor in good health.

The DNA of the CDR3 is TGCGCCAGCAGCCACCCCGGACTAGCGGGAGGGAGTGAAGCAGATACGCAGTATTTT. This codes for CASSHPGLAGGSEADTQYF. The genes are TRBV4-1 and TRBJ2-3, with 15 positions matching TRBD2. Germline CDR1 reads MGHRA; CDR2 reads YSYEKL. Trimming took 3 bases from V and 4 from J; bases not matched to a gene: 11. CDR3 length: 19 residues.

The chain recombines TRBV30 with TRBJ2-3; possibly TRBD2 for D (6 bases). The germline gives CDR1 GTSNPN, CDR2 SVGIG (reference sequence). This CDR3 has 14 residues. The V and J ends lost 3 bases and 6 bases respectively, with 16 bases between them. This CDR3 reads CAWSLRDLGDTQYF. In DNA form, the CDR3 reads TGTGCCTGGAGCCTTCGGGACTTAGGTGATACGCAGTATTTT.

V is TRBV30 and J is TRBJ1-5; TRBD1 agrees at 7 bases. The V and J ends lost 2 bases and 3 bases, in that order; junction bases with no gene match: 7. The CDR3 length is 15 residues. Germline CDR1 GTSNPN, CDR2 SVGIG (reference sequence). CDR3: CAWSFRTGFNQPQHF. The CDR3 DNA is TGTGCCTGGAGTTTTCGGACAGGCTTCAATCAGCCCCAGCATTTT.

The gene calls are TRBV6-5 and TRBJ2-1; 12 bases are shared with TRBD1. This CDR3 region has 15 residues. The V gene's germline CDR1 is MNHEY and CDR2 SVGAGI. V lost 5 bases to trimming and J lost 10 bases; unmatched junction nucleotides: 9. The CDR3 loop reads CASSVGTGGPREQFF. In DNA form, the CDR3 reads TGTGCCAGCAGTGTCGGGACAGGGGGCCCGAGGGAGCAGTTCTTC.

The chain couples TRBV9 to TRBJ2-1, with D maybe TRBD2 (5 bases). Germline assignment: CDR1 SGDLS and CDR2 YYNGEE. The ends were cut back, 7 bases at V and 2 bases at J, with 16 bases in the middle. The CDR3 runs 15 residues. Written as DNA, the CDR3 is TGTGCCAGCGGGCGAGCGTTACTAGCCTACAATGAGCAGTTCTTC. This codes for CASGRALLAYNEQFF.

V and J are TRBV18 and TRBJ2-3; D is perhaps TRBD1 (6 bases). The CDR3 is made up of 15 amino acids. The V gene lost 2 bases and the J gene lost 2 bases, with 11 bases spanning the gap. Per germline, CDR1 KGHSH and CDR2 LQKENI. The CDR3 reads CASSPNRADTDTQYF. The DNA for the CDR3 is TGTGCCAGCTCACCAAACAGGGCGGACACAGATACGCAGTATTTT.

The chain uses TRBV5-1 and TRBJ2-7; perhaps TRBD2 as D (6 bases). CDR3 length equals 12 residues. CDR1 and CDR2 from the germline V gene are SGHRS and YFSETQ. Trimming stripped 1 base from V and 6 bases from J, with 8 bases between. The CDR3 protein is CASSLSGVEQYF. CDR3 DNA sequence: TGCGCCAGCAGCTTGTCGGGGGTCGAGCAGTACTTC.

The chain combines TRBV6-6 with TRBJ1-6; D call uncertain. The V and J ends lost 0 bases and 8 bases respectively, with 14 bases between them. Germline CDR1 reads MNHNY; CDR2 reads SVGAGI (reference sequence). The CDR3 consists of 16 residues. In DNA, the CDR3 is TGTGCCAGCAGTTACTCGAGTTCCGGGGTTGATTCACCCCTCCACTTT. The encoded protein is CASSYSSSGVDSPLHF.

This clone was seen only once. The J gene is TRBJ1-2, the V gene TRBV5-1, with 7 bases that match TRBD1. The CDR3 is 13 residues long. The V gene's germline CDR1 is SGHRS and CDR2 YFSETQ. V was clipped by 0 bases and J by 11 bases; unmatched bases: 7. DNA for the CDR3: TGCGCCAGCAGCTTGGTTGAGGGGGCAACTTACACCTTC. It yields the protein CASSLVEGATYTF.

This chain uses TRBV6-5 with TRBJ2-5; TRBD2 aligns across 8 bases. The J segment lost 4 bases and the V segment lost 3 bases, leaving 10 bases of the junction unmatched. This CDR3 is 16 amino acids long. CDR1 is MNHEY and CDR2 is SVGAGI in the germline V gene. This chain's CDR3 is CASSYGAAGVGETQYF. CDR3 bases: TGTGCCAGCAGTTATGGTGCAGCGGGAGTTGGAGAGACCCAGTACTTC.

The chain links TRBV28 to TRBJ2-7; tentatively, D is TRBD2 (7 bases). Germline assignment: CDR1 MDHEN and CDR2 SYDVKM. V was pared by 7 bases and J by 3 bases, with 16 bases between. The CDR3 is made up of 14 amino acids. The CDR3 here is CASTQAGHLYEQYF. DNA of the CDR3: TGTGCCAGCACCCAAGCGGGACACCTCTACGAGCAGTACTTC.

This sequence joins TRBV19 and TRBJ1-1; 10 bases agree with TRBD1. Germline V CDR1 and CDR2: LNHDA, SQIVND (reference sequence). The ends lost 4 bases at V and 4 bases at J; junction bases unmatched: 6. CDR3 length equals 15 residues. The CDR3, as DNA: TGTGCCAGTAGTAGGGGACAGGGGTTTATCACTGAAGCTTTCTTT. Translated, it gives CASSRGQGFITEAFF.

The genes are TRBV11-1 and TRBJ1-2; TRBD1 matches 10 bases. This CDR3 is 15 amino acids long. J lost 4 bases, V lost 2 bases, and 4 bases had no gene match. Germline assignment: CDR1 SGHAT and CDR2 FQDESV (reference sequence). The CDR3 DNA follows: TGTGCCAGCAGCTTATTGGGACAGGGGACCTATGGCTACACCTTC. This codes for CASSLLGQGTYGYTF.

The chain has TRBV28 and TRBJ1-5, with 8 bases that match TRBD1. In germline, CDR1 is MDHEN, CDR2 SYDVKM. With 6 bases clipped from V and 7 bases from J, the junction kept 11 bases outside the gene matches. The CDR3 has 15 amino acids. The DNA for the CDR3 is TGTGCCAGCAGAACCACCGGACAGGGAAAGCAGCCCCAGCATTTT. This codes for CASRTTGQGKQPQHF.

The chain combines TRBV9 with TRBJ2-1; 9 bases are a match to TRBD2. V lost 3 bases to trimming and J lost 9 bases; unmatched junction nucleotides: 4. This CDR3 region has 13 residues. Germline CDR1 SGDLS, CDR2 YYNGEE. CDR3 loop: CASSAGLASEQFF. CDR3 DNA: TGTGCCAGCAGCGCCGGACTAGCGAGTGAGCAGTTCTTC.

The chain uses TRBV6-1 and TRBJ2-7; TRBD1 matches at 7 bases. There are 16 residues in the CDR3. CDR1 is MNHNS, CDR2 SASEGT, per germline. V lost 2 bases to trimming and J lost 5 bases; unmatched junction nucleotides: 12. DNA of the CDR3: TGTGCCAGCAGTGAAAGTATAGGCCAGGGGGACGACGAGCAGTACTTC. It specifies CASSESIGQGDDEQYF.

The J gene is TRBJ2-5, the V gene TRBV29-1; 11 positions match TRBD1. V lost 8 bases to trimming and J lost 5 bases; unmatched junction nucleotides: 10. From germline, CDR1 is SQVTM and CDR2 ANQGSEA. CDR3 length equals 14 residues. CDR3: CSSLGQGARETQYF. The CDR3 DNA follows: TGCAGCAGCTTAGGACAGGGGGCGAGGGAGACCCAGTACTTC. Variable domain in full (rest from reference TRBV29-1 and TRBJ2-5): SAVISQKPSRDICQRGTSLTIQCQVDSQVTMMFWYRQQPGQSLTLIATANQGSEATYESGFVIDKFPISRPNLTFSTLTVSNMSPEDSSIYLCSSLGQGARETQYFGPGTRLLVL.

The CDR3 region is CASSGAGDDTEAFF. DNA for the CDR3: TGCGCCAGCAGCGGTGCGGGGGACGACACTGAAGCTTTCTTT. V gene TRBV5-1 combines with J gene TRBJ1-1; D may be TRBD1 (5 bases). Per the germline V gene, CDR1 is SGHRS and CDR2 is YFSETQ. V was pared by 4 bases and J by 3 bases, with 13 bases between. The CDR3 has 14 residues.

This chain joins TRBV13 and TRBJ2-7; perhaps TRBD1 as D (6 bases). The V end was cut by 1 base, the J end by 2 bases, with 18 bases between. The CDR3 has 17 residues. The germline V gene encodes CDR1 PRHDT and CDR2 FYEKMQ (reference sequence). The CDR3 DNA sequence: TGTGCCAGCAGCTTAGCAGGGCTAGAGGGACACACCTACGAGCAGTACTTC. Its translation is CASSLAGLEGHTYEQYF.

The gene calls are TRBV6-5 and TRBJ2-3, with 8 bases that match TRBD2. The CDR3 contains 15 residues. The germline V gene encodes CDR1 MNHEY and CDR2 SVGAGI. V dropped 2 bases and J dropped 3; count of bases not matched to a gene: 4. DNA for the CDR3: TGTGCCAGCAGTTACCCCTCGGGAGGGACAGATACGCAGTATTTT. Translated: CASSYPSGGTDTQYF.

As DNA, the CDR3 is TGTGCCAGCAGCCCCCAGGGAATAGGGGGCTACACCTTC. It translates to CASSPQGIGGYTF. The chain carries TRBV5-6 and TRBJ1-2; D is possibly TRBD1 (5 bases). The CDR3 spans 13 residues. Germline CDR1 reads SGHDT; CDR2 reads YYEEEE. The germline V and J ends were trimmed by 4 bases and 8 bases, with 15 bases remaining between them.

The V and J genes are TRBV5-8 and TRBJ2-6; D perhaps matches TRBD2 (6 bases). CDR1 and CDR2 from the germline V gene are SGHTS and YDEGEE. V lost 4 bases and J lost 4, with 18 bases in between. The CDR3 length is 17 residues. The CDR3 spells CASSPMLAGIGANVLTF. CDR3 sequence (DNA): TGTGCCAGCAGCCCCATGTTGGCGGGGATAGGGGCCAACGTCCTGACTTTC.

This rearrangement joins TRBV10-3 to TRBJ1-5, with TRBD1 matching over 7 bases. The V segment lost 0 bases and the J segment 7 bases; nucleotides outside the gene matches: 6. The CDR3 consists of 15 residues. Germline lookup yields CDR1 ENHRY and CDR2 SYGVKD. The CDR3 DNA reads TGTGCCATCAGTGAGTCACGACAGGGAGAACAGCCCCAGCATTTT. It encodes CAISESRQGEQPQHF.

The chain recombines TRBV18 with TRBJ2-5; the match to TRBD2 covers 11 bases. Germline trimming cut 8 bases from V and 2 bases from J; bases unmatched to any gene: 10. Germline lookup yields CDR1 KGHSH and CDR2 LQKENI. The CDR3 sequence is 16 residues long. CDR3 DNA: TGTGCCAGCCGGAAAACCGGGACTAGCGGACAAGAGACCCAGTACTTC. Protein sequence: CASRKTGTSGQETQYF.